This T cell receptor (beta chain) emerged from a study of early T cells in non-severe SARS-CoV-2 infection. The wider study: Chains from this unsorted whole-blood bulk RNA could not be paired.

Remarks on this clonotype: What it recognizes is unknown. The limits of the CDR3 on the DNA are not certain, so only TCRdb's listed CDR3 is given.

Study-wide results and caveats: Comparison of clonotypes with VDJdb favored anti-spike CD8 responses while missing private and CD4 specificities.

Molecules of cDNA were individually given unique molecular identifiers that were attached to them. A single record per CDR3 protein comes from TCRdb applying MiXCR to the 5' RACE reads. The sample carries 55,000 to 70,000 distinct CDR3 sequences, 12% recorded once. The CDR3 has 13 amino acids, counting both end residues. The germline CDR1 and CDR2 sequences are SGDLS and YYNGEE. The chain carries TRBV9 and TRBJ1-2. The sample was whole blood, taken at baseline. This clonotype was obtained from an adult who was a healthcare worker with PCR-confirmed SARS-CoV-2 infection or an uninfected control (not recorded which). The donor label of this sample is uncertain. The CDR3 sequence: CASSVELWGVGTF.